This T cell receptor beta chain was identified in a study of Ad26.COV2.S vaccination and SARS-CoV-2 variants. Study-level background: Intramuscular Ad26.COV2.S doses were given once or twice, 56 days apart.

Some clones are missing from TCRdb's copy, which holds only in-frame ones; the method was immunoSEQ multiplex PCR. The sample lists 350,000 to 550,000 clones, nearly 90% seen once, with approximately 2.5% in the top ten. Treatment denoted: 15 to 20 received Ad26.COV2.S at low or high dose, single or two shots; several received placebo; per-sample allocation not given. Collection of samples fell on day 63 after the first vaccine or placebo injection. Vaccination used an Ad26 vector expressing Wuhan-strain SARS-CoV-2 spike. This CDR3 has 16 residues. The junction had 7 bases not matched to a gene; V was cut back by 3 bases and J by 5 bases. Germline CDR1 reads MGHDK; CDR2 reads SYGVNS.

The material was peripheral blood, obtained in a trial of Ad26.COV2.S vaccine versus placebo. The J gene is TRBJ2-1, the V gene TRBV25-1; 10 nucleotides line up with TRBD2. The sequence came from a person between 18 and 65 years old who received the Ad26.COV2.S COVID-19 vaccine or a placebo. The DNA of the CDR3 is TGTGCCAGCAGTGAGGGAGCGGGAGGGCCGGACAATGAGCAGTTCTTC. Protein sequence: CASSEGAGGPDNEQFF.